These 27 T cell receptor beta chains came from one sample sequenced in a study of regulatory T cells in long-lasting Graves disease. Documented time point: persistent/refractory GD, antithyroid drugs over 5 years with positive TRAb. Making the TCR library involved RNA that had been extracted from PBMCs. Libraries of TCR beta came from iRepertoire HTBI primers plus Arm-PCR of CDR3 regions. TCRdb recomputed calls from the multiplex PCR reads with MiXCR, one row per CDR3 protein. The sample consists of a few hundred thousand distinct CDR3 sequences, about 23% of them appearing once. The sequenced sample was peripheral blood mononuclear cells (PBMCs), obtained when the disease was refractory, from a patient treated with antithyroid drugs. Receptors were obtained from a woman aged 40 to 50 with Graves disease.

As regards this clonotype: A much larger clone lies a single base off, so this may be a read error. V gene TRBV2 combines with J gene TRBJ1-1; perhaps TRBD1 as D (5 bases). The CDR3 has 12 amino acids. Trimming pared 11 bases from V and 5 bases from J, leaving 15 bases between. Per germline, CDR1 SNHLY and CDR2 FYNNEI. The CDR3 nucleotides read TGTGCCGGCACCTGGGGGGGTACTGAAGCTTTCTTT. Residues: CAGTWGGTEAFF.

This clonotype was detected many times. The chain employs TRBV28 and TRBJ1-6; D call uncertain. Deletions cut 6 bases from V and 9 bases from J, with 15 bases between. Germline-derived CDR1 and CDR2 are MDHEN and SYDVKM. The CDR3 extends over 14 amino acids. The CDR3: CASRPTPTFSPLHF. The CDR3 DNA sequence: TGTGCCAGCAGACCTACACCTACCTTTTCACCCCTCCACTTT.

The V and J genes are TRBV7-2 and TRBJ1-6; no reliable D call. Trimming pared 5 bases from V and 10 bases from J, leaving 24 bases between. CDR3 length: 17 amino acids. CDR1 is SGHTA, CDR2 FQGNSA, per germline. CDR3 sequence: CASSPYIPMAGFSPLHF. Written as DNA, the CDR3 is TGTGCCAGCAGCCCCTATATCCCCATGGCGGGGTTCTCACCCCTCCACTTT.

The chain is built from TRBV5-5 and TRBJ1-4; 8 bases map to TRBD1. Germline assignment: CDR1 SGHKS and CDR2 YYEKEE (reference sequence). The CDR3 loop spans 17 amino acids. V lost 3 bases and J lost 7; bases outside the gene matches: 14. The CDR3 bases are TGTGCCAGCAGCTCTCGGACAGGGACGGTAGTGAGTGAAAAACTGTTTTTT. Protein product: CASSSRTGTVVSEKLFF.

Many counts were recorded for this clonotype. The CDR3 reads CSALKGNEKLFF. The CDR3 DNA follows: TGCAGTGCCTTAAAAGGGAACGAAAAACTGTTTTTT. The chain couples TRBV20-1 to TRBJ1-4; D remains unclear. The CDR3 is made up of 12 amino acids. Germline V gene data show CDR1 as DFQATT and CDR2 as SNEGSKA (reference sequence). Trimming removed 6 bases from V and 8 bases from J, with 13 bases in between.

In this sample, this clonotype turned up many times. The chain uses TRBV6-1 and TRBJ1-1, with D unclear. Germline V lookup: CDR1 MNHNS, CDR2 SASEGT. CDR3 length equals 13 residues. V lost 4 bases, J lost 1 base, and 7 bases lay in between. The chain's CDR3 is CASSALRNTEAFF. CDR3 nucleotide sequence: TGTGCCAGCAGTGCCCTCCGGAACACTGAAGCTTTCTTT.

J is TRBJ2-1 and V is TRBV20-1, with 10 bases that match TRBD2. Germline CDR1 is DFQATT and CDR2 is SNEGSKA (reference sequence). After removal of 3 bases from V and 6 bases from J, the junction contained 8 bases not matched to a gene. The CDR3 totals 15 residues. The CDR3 DNA follows: TGCAGTGCTAGGGGCCAGCGGGAGGGGGTCAATGAGCAGTTCTTC. Its protein is CSARGQREGVNEQFF.

There are many counts of this clonotype. The chain employs TRBV6-1 and TRBJ1-1; D not certain. The V end lost 6 bases, the J end lost 4 bases, and 18 bases lay between the germline ends. Germline loops: CDR1 MNHNS, CDR2 SASEGT. There are 15 residues in the CDR3. CDR3 coding DNA: TGTGCCAGCAGGATGGATCTCGAACGGGGCACTGAAGCTTTCTTT. It is translated as CASRMDLERGTEAFF.

At least ten counts were recorded for this clonotype. J is TRBJ1-5 and V is TRBV20-1; D is undetermined. The CDR3 consists of 14 residues. Germline lookup yields CDR1 DFQATT and CDR2 SNEGSKA (reference sequence). Trimming removed 7 bases at V and 3 bases at J, with 16 bases between. CDR3 sequence reads: CSVLPSSVNQPQHF. The CDR3 nucleotides are TGCAGTGTCCTCCCCAGCAGCGTCAATCAGCCCCAGCATTTT.

V usage is TRBV2 and J usage is TRBJ2-1; D may be TRBD2 (5 bases). Germline lookup yields CDR1 SNHLY and CDR2 FYNNEI. CDR3 size: 11 residues. V lost 6 bases to trimming and J lost 9 bases, with 9 bases between them. CDR3 nucleotides: TGTGCCAGCAGGTTAGCGATTGAGCAGTTCTTC. Translating gives CASRLAIEQFF.

The chain is built from TRBV3-1 and TRBJ2-1; 13 nucleotides line up with TRBD2. V lost 3 bases to trimming and J lost 7 bases; unmatched junction nucleotides: 15. Per the germline V gene, CDR1 is LGHDT and CDR2 is YNNKEL (reference sequence). This CDR3 spans 19 amino acids. The CDR3 DNA sequence: TGTGCCAGCAGCCAGGAACGCCGTTGGACTAGCGGGAGAGTAAATGAGCAGTTCTTC. Its protein is CASSQERRWTSGRVNEQFF.

This clonotype was counted many times. This chain uses TRBV2 with TRBJ2-2; TRBD1 agrees at 8 bases. This CDR3 is 15 amino acids long. Germline loops: CDR1 SNHLY, CDR2 FYNNEI. V was clipped by 7 bases and J by 1 base; unmatched bases: 5. DNA of the CDR3: TGTGCCAGCACCTGGACAGGGAAGAACACCGGGGAGCTGTTTTTT. Protein sequence: CASTWTGKNTGELFF.

This rearrangement joins TRBV6-1 to TRBJ1-1, with TRBD1 as a possible D gene (5 bases). CDR1 and CDR2 from the germline V gene are MNHNS and SASEGT. This CDR3 region has 14 residues. Trimming took 6 bases from V and 5 from J, leaving 16 bases between them. The CDR3 DNA is TGTGCCAGCAGAGACGGGCAGGGAGGGACTGAAGCTTTCTTT. Translating it yields CASRDGQGGTEAFF.

This clonotype has more than one count but fewer than ten. The V and J genes are TRBV9 and TRBJ1-5; perhaps TRBD1 as D (6 bases). The length of the CDR3 is 15 residues. Germline assignment: CDR1 SGDLS and CDR2 YYNGEE. The ends were cut back, 3 bases at V and 3 bases at J, with 13 bases in the middle. As DNA, the CDR3 is TGTGCCAGCAGCGACGGAGGGGGGGACAATCAGCCCCAGCATTTT. Protein sequence: CASSDGGGDNQPQHF.

The chain uses TRBV6-1 and TRBJ2-7; TRBD2 aligns across 13 bases. Germline V CDR1 and CDR2: MNHNS, SASEGT. This CDR3 is built from 16 residues. The ends lost 1 base at V and 2 bases at J; junction bases unmatched: 2. CDR3 nucleotide sequence: TGTGCCAGCAGTGAAGTGGGACTAGCGGGACCCTACGAGCAGTACTTC. Encoded protein: CASSEVGLAGPYEQYF.

This clonotype appeared a few times. This rearrangement joins TRBV29-1 to TRBJ2-4; D is undetermined. Trimming took 4 bases from V and 2 from J, leaving 9 bases between them. Germline-derived CDR1 and CDR2 are SQVTM and ANQGSEA. The length of the CDR3 is 13 residues. CDR3 loop: CSVVPLPKNIQYF. The CDR3 region has the DNA TGCAGCGTTGTACCCTTGCCCAAAAACATTCAGTACTTC.

The chain recombines TRBV7-9 with TRBJ2-1; 8 nucleotides line up with TRBD2. CDR1 is SEHNR, CDR2 FQNEAQ, per germline (reference sequence). V dropped 5 bases and J dropped 7; count of bases not matched to a gene: 13. The CDR3 runs to 16 residues. The DNA of the CDR3 is TGTGCCAGCAGCCCGATGTCGGGGGGGGGGCGGAATGAGCAGTTCTTC. Protein sequence: CASSPMSGGGRNEQFF.

The genes are TRBV30 and TRBJ1-1, with TRBD1 matching 7 bases. The CDR3 extends over 13 amino acids. The V gene end was trimmed by 2 bases and the J gene end by 4 bases; junction bases not matched to a gene: 4. Germline CDR1 GTSNPN, CDR2 SVGIG (reference sequence). The CDR3, as DNA: TGTGCCTGGAGTCAACAGGGGATCACTGAAGCTTTCTTT. Protein product: CAWSQQGITEAFF.

Only a few counts were recorded for this clonotype. The chain is built from TRBV5-1 and TRBJ2-7; 10 bases map to TRBD1. From germline, CDR1 is SGHRS and CDR2 YFSETQ. The CDR3 length is 15 residues. V trimming: 0 bases; J trimming: 4 bases; junction bases outside the gene matches: 4. CDR3 loop: CASSLGQGAPYEQYF. CDR3 nucleotide sequence: TGCGCCAGCAGCTTGGGACAGGGGGCCCCTTACGAGCAGTACTTC.

This clonotype was counted between two and nine times. This rearrangement joins TRBV28 to TRBJ2-3; perhaps TRBD2 as D (5 bases). From germline, CDR1 is MDHEN and CDR2 SYDVKM. The length of the CDR3 is 15 residues. V was pared by 1 base and J by 7 bases, with 15 bases between. The CDR3 sequence: CASSLSLFLGNTQYF. In DNA, the CDR3 is TGTGCCAGCAGTTTATCCCTTTTTCTCGGGAATACGCAGTATTTT. Full variable domain (rest looked up from reference TRBV28 and TRBJ2-3): DVKVTQSSRYLVKRTGEKVFLECVQDMDHENMFWYRQDPGLGLRLIYFSYDVKMKEKGDIPEGYSVSREKKERFSLILESASTNQTSMYLCASSLSLFLGNTQYFGPGTRLTVL.

The V call is TRBV9, the J call TRBJ1-1; maybe TRBD1 (5 bases). Trimming took 1 base from V and 2 from J, leaving 15 bases between them. The CDR3 consists of 16 residues. The germline V gene encodes CDR1 SGDLS and CDR2 YYNGEE. The CDR3 sequence: CASSVWDGERNTEAFF. For the CDR3, the DNA is TGTGCCAGCAGCGTATGGGACGGGGAACGTAACACTGAAGCTTTCTTT.

This sequence joins TRBV28 and TRBJ2-3, with D perhaps matching TRBD1 (6 bases). The V and J ends lost 6 bases and 0 bases respectively, with 16 bases between them. From germline, CDR1 is MDHEN and CDR2 SYDVKM. CDR3 length: 16 amino acids. The CDR3 sequence: CASSITGSPSTDTQYF. In nucleotides, the CDR3 is TGTGCCAGCAGCATCACAGGGTCCCCTAGCACAGATACGCAGTATTTT.

This clonotype was seen repeatedly, ten times or more. The rearrangement uses TRBV11-1 and TRBJ1-4; D is perhaps TRBD1 (5 bases). Germline V gene sequence: CDR1 SGHAT, CDR2 FQDESV (reference sequence). Trimming took off 3 bases at V and 6 bases at J, with 11 bases between the two ends. The CDR3 runs to 14 residues. The chain's CDR3 is CASSFRDGHEKLFF. CDR3 sequence (DNA): TGTGCCAGCAGCTTCCGGGACGGGCATGAAAAACTGTTTTTT.

The table lists this clonotype with many counts. The chain combines TRBV6-5 with TRBJ2-2; D is perhaps TRBD1 or TRBD2 (5 bases each). This CDR3 spans 16 amino acids. The ends were cut back, 2 bases at V and 4 bases at J, with 14 bases in the middle. Germline CDR1 MNHEY, CDR2 SVGAGI. CDR3 sequence reads: CASSYRGTLRTGELFF. The CDR3 bases are TGTGCCAGCAGTTACCGAGGGACCCTACGCACCGGGGAGCTGTTTTTT.

This rearrangement joins TRBV12-3 or TRBV12-4 to TRBJ2-1; D remains unclear. The germline V and J ends were trimmed by 6 bases and 9 bases, with 12 bases remaining between them. The CDR3 extends over 12 amino acids. The CDR3 sequence: CASSSVLAEQFF. The CDR3 DNA reads TGTGCCAGCAGCTCAGTGTTGGCTGAGCAGTTCTTC.

In its sample, this clonotype was seen once. CDR3 protein: CASSSTRGEQYF. CDR3 coding DNA: TGTGCCAGCAGCTCAACGCGGGGCGAGCAGTACTTC. The chain uses TRBV7-3 and TRBJ2-7, with D possibly matching TRBD2 (6 bases). Trimming left V 4 bases short and J 6 bases short, with 10 bases between. Germline-derived CDR1 and CDR2 are SGHTA and FQGTGA. The CDR3 spans 12 residues.

The table lists this clonotype with a few counts. One base away lies a much larger clone, so this may be a sequencing read error. This chain links TRBV2 with TRBJ1-1, with D possibly matching TRBD1 (5 bases). The CDR3 length is 13 residues. V lost 4 bases to trimming and J lost 4 bases, with 10 bases between them. CDR1 is SNHLY, CDR2 FYNNEI, per germline. DNA of the CDR3: TGTGCCAGCAGTGGACAGAAGAGCACTGAAGCTTTCTTT. It codes for CASSGQKSTEAFF. The whole variable domain, filled in from reference TRBV2 and TRBJ1-1, reads EPEVTQTPSHQVTQMGQEVILRCVPISNHLYFYWYRQILGQKVEFLVSFYNNEISEKSEIFDDQFSVERPDGSNFTLKIRSTKLEDSAMYFCASSGQKSTEAFFGQGTRLTVV.